This passage covers 11 T cell receptor beta chains from one sample sequenced in a study of Ad26.COV2.S vaccination and SARS-CoV-2 variants. Treatment given: roughly 18 received Ad26.COV2.S at low or high dose, single or two shots; about 5 received placebo; per-sample allocation not given. The samples date from day 63 after the first vaccine or placebo injection. Sequenced by immunoSEQ multiplex PCR; TCRdb stores in-frame clones only, minus some. The table includes around 320,000 clones, around 86% detected once. The input for sequencing was peripheral blood, taken in a trial of Ad26.COV2.S vaccine versus placebo. The receptors here all came from a person between 18 and 65 years old who received the Ad26.COV2.S COVID-19 vaccine or a placebo.

The chain has TRBV4-2 and TRBJ2-2; D remains ambiguous. V shed 0 bases and J shed 1 base, with 9 bases lying between them. The germline CDR1 and CDR2 sequences are LGHNA and YNFKEQ. The CDR3 covers 16 residues. CDR3 sequence reads: CASSQDPAGNTGELFF. The CDR3 DNA is TGTGCCAGCAGCCAAGATCCCGCTGGGAACACCGGGGAGCTGTTTTTT.

This chain's CDR3 is CASSHPGVSLYEQYF. CDR3 in DNA: TGCGCCAGCAGTCATCCGGGGGTCAGTCTCTACGAGCAGTACTTC. This chain joins TRBV23-1 and TRBJ2-7, with D possibly being TRBD2 (6 bases). TRBV23-1 is an ORF; its function is uncertain. The V gene lost 3 bases and the J gene lost 3 bases, with 15 bases spanning the gap. This CDR3 region has 15 residues.

The rearrangement uses TRBV6-5 and TRBJ2-7; maybe TRBD1 (5 bases). CDR3 size: 15 residues. Germline CDR1 MNHEY, CDR2 SVGAGI. V was shortened by 6 bases and J by 2 bases, with 17 bases between the two germline ends. This CDR3 reads CASSSSRQYTYEQYF. CDR3 DNA sequence: TGTGCCAGCAGCTCTTCGAGACAGTACACCTACGAGCAGTACTTC.

The chain joins TRBV3-1 (or the pseudogene TRBV3-2) to TRBJ2-5, with D maybe TRBD2 (7 bases). V lost 6 bases to trimming and J lost 2 bases, with 22 bases between them. The CDR3 runs 17 residues. From germline, CDR1 is LGHDT and CDR2 YNNKEL (reference sequence). The CDR3 sequence is CASRMSHGGGRQETQYF. The CDR3 DNA reads TGTGCCAGCAGGATGTCACATGGCGGGGGCCGTCAAGAGACCCAGTACTTC.

V gene TRBV4-1 combines with J gene TRBJ1-2; D might be TRBD1 (5 bases). Germline V gives CDR1 MGHRA, CDR2 YSYEKL. This CDR3 region has 17 residues. Trimming stripped 4 bases from V and 0 bases from J, with 18 bases between. CDR3 nucleotides: TGCGCCAGCAGCCGCCCCGCGGGGGAGTCCCCTAACTATGGCTACACCTTC. Protein product: CASSRPAGESPNYGYTF.

The chain has TRBV9 and TRBJ1-4, with 12 positions matching TRBD1. There are 16 residues in the CDR3. Germline lookup yields CDR1 SGDLS and CDR2 YYNGEE. V lost 5 bases to trimming and J lost 3 bases; unmatched junction nucleotides: 5. CDR3 loop: CASRKGQGAPNEKLFF. In DNA, the CDR3 is TGTGCCAGCAGGAAGGGACAGGGGGCGCCTAATGAAAAACTGTTTTTT.

In nucleotides, the CDR3 is TGTGCCTGGGGTCCGGTTCCTTCGGATGAGACCTTC. It specifies CAWGPVPSDETF. The chain combines TRBV30 with TRBJ1-2; D uncertain. The CDR3 is made up of 12 amino acids. V lost 5 bases, J lost 14 bases, and 21 bases lay in between. Germline lookup yields CDR1 GTSNPN and CDR2 SVGIG (reference sequence).

This rearrangement joins TRBV7-2 to TRBJ2-7; maybe TRBD1 (6 bases). V was trimmed by 6 bases and J by 2 bases, leaving 11 bases between them. Germline CDR1 SGHTA, CDR2 FQGNSA. This CDR3 comprises 13 residues. CDR3 in amino acids: CASRLAGAYEQYF. DNA for the CDR3: TGTGCCAGCAGGCTAGCAGGGGCCTACGAGCAGTACTTC.

The gene calls are TRBV30 and TRBJ1-6; the D is unclear. The CDR3 is 15 amino acids. Germline V gene data show CDR1 as GTSNPN and CDR2 as SVGIG (reference sequence). The V end lost 4 bases, the J end lost 7 bases, and 17 bases lay between the germline ends. The CDR3 coding sequence is TGTGCCTGGACATCCGGGATCAGAGGCAATTCACCCCTCCACTTT. Translating gives CAWTSGIRGNSPLHF.

This chain uses TRBV3-1 (or the pseudogene TRBV3-2) with TRBJ1-4; possibly TRBD1 for D (6 bases). Germline V gene lookup returns CDR1 LGHDT and CDR2 YNNKEL (reference sequence). The V end lost 4 bases, the J end lost 7 bases, and 13 bases lay between the germline ends. The CDR3 spans 14 residues. The CDR3 region is CASSLTGSGEKLFF. The CDR3 region has the DNA TGTGCCAGCAGCCTCACAGGGTCCGGTGAAAAACTGTTTTTT.

This sequence joins TRBV29-1 and TRBJ1-2; 7 bases are a match to TRBD1. Germline CDR1 and CDR2: SQVTM and ANQGSEA. CDR3 size: 13 residues. Germline trimming cut 3 bases from V and 3 bases from J; bases unmatched to any gene: 4. CDR3 nucleotide sequence: TGCAGCGTTGATCGGACAGGATACTATGGCTACACCTTC. The encoded protein is CSVDRTGYYGYTF.